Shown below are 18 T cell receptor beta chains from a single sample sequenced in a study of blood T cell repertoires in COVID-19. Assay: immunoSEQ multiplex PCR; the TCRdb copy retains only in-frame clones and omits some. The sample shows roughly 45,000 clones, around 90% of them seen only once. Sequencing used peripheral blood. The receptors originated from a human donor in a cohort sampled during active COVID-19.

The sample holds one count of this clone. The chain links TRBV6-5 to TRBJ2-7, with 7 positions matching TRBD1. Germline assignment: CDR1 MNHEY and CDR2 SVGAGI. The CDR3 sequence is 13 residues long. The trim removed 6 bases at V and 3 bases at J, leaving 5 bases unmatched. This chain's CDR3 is CASRPGQSYEQYF. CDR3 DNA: TGTGCCAGCAGGCCGGGACAGAGCTACGAGCAGTACTTC.

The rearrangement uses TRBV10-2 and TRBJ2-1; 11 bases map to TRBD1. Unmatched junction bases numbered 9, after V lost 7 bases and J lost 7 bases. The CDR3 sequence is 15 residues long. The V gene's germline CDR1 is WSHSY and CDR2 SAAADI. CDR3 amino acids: CASTNPGQGGNEQFF. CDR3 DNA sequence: TGCGCCAGCACAAATCCGGGACAGGGGGGGAATGAGCAGTTCTTC.

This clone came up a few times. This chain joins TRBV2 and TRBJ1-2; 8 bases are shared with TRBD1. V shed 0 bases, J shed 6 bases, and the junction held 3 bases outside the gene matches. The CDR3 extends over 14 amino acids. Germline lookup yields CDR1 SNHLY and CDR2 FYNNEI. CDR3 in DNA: TGTGCCAGCAGTGAAGCGCGGACAGGGAATGGCTACACCTTC. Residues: CASSEARTGNGYTF. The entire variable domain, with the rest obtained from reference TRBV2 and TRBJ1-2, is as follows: EPEVTQTPSHQVTQMGQEVILRCVPISNHLYFYWYRQILGQKVEFLVSFYNNEISEKSEIFDDQFSVERPDGSNFTLKIRSTKLEDSAMYFCASSEARTGNGYTFGSGTRLTVV.

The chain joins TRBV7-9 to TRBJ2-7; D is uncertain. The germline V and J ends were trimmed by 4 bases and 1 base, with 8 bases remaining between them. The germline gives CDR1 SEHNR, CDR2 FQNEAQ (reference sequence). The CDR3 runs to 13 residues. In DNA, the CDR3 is TGTGCCAGCAGCTGGGCAGTATCCTACGAGCAGTACTTC. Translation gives CASSWAVSYEQYF.

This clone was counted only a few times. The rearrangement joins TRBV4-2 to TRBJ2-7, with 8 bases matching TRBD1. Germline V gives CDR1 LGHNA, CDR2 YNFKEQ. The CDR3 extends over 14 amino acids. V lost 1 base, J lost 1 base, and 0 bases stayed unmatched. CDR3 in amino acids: CASSQGQGSYEQYF. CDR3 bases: TGTGCCAGCAGCCAAGGACAGGGGTCCTACGAGCAGTACTTC.

The CDR3 loop reads CATSRGEEWNTEAFF. For the CDR3, the DNA is TGTGCCACCAGCAGGGGGGAGGAGTGGAACACTGAAGCTTTCTTT. The rearrangement links TRBV15 to TRBJ1-1; D possibly corresponds to TRBD1 (5 bases). The length of the CDR3 is 15 residues. CDR1 LNHNV and CDR2 YYDKDF come from the germline V gene (reference sequence). V dropped 3 bases and J dropped 1 base, with 12 bases sitting between them. The whole variable domain, filled in from reference TRBV15 and TRBJ1-1, reads DAMVIQNPRYQVTQFGKPVTLSCSQTLNHNVMYWYQQKSSQAPKLLFHYYDKDFNNEADTPDNFQSRRPNTSFCFLDIRSPGLGDTAMYLCATSRGEEWNTEAFFGQGTRLTVV.

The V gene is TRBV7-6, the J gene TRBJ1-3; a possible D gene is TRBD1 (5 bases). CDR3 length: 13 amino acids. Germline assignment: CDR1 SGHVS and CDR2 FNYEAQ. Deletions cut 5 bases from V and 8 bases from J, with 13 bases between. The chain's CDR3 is CASSGGGGHTIYF. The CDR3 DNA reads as TGTGCCAGCAGCGGCGGGGGAGGGCACACCATATATTTT.

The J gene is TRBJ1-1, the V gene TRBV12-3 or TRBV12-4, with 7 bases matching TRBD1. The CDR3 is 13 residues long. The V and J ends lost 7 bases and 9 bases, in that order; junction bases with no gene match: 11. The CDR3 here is CASNIETGRQAFF. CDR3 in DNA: TGTGCCAGCAACATAGAGACAGGGCGACAAGCTTTCTTT.

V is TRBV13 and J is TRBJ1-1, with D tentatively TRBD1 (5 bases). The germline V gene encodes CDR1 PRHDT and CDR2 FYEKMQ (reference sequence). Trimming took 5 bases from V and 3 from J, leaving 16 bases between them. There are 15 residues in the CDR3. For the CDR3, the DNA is TGTGCCAGCAGCCCCAGACAGAGTATTTACACTGAAGCTTTCTTT. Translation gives CASSPRQSIYTEAFF.

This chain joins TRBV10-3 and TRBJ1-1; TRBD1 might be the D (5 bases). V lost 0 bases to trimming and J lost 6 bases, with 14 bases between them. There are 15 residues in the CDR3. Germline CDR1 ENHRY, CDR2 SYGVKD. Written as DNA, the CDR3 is TGTGCCATCAGTGAGTCCCATCTTCTAGGGGCTGAAGCTTTCTTT. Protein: CAISESHLLGAEAFF.

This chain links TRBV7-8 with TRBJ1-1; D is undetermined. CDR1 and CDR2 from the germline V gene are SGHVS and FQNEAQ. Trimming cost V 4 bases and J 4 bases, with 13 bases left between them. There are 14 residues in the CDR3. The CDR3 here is CASSWRASGTEAFF. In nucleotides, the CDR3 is TGTGCCAGCAGCTGGAGGGCGTCGGGCACTGAAGCTTTCTTT.

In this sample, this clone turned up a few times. The CDR3: CASSPGTSNYEQYF. In nucleotides, the CDR3 is TGTGCCAGCAGCCCCGGGACTAGTAACTACGAGCAGTACTTC. The chain is built from TRBV7-9 and TRBJ2-7; 8 bases line up with TRBD2. The ends lost 5 bases at V and 3 bases at J; junction bases unmatched: 6. This CDR3 region has 14 residues. From germline, CDR1 is SEHNR and CDR2 FQNEAQ (reference sequence). Full variable domain (rest looked up from reference TRBV7-9 and TRBJ2-7): DTGVSQNPRHKITKRGQNVTFRCDPISEHNRLYWYRQTLGQGPEFLTYFQNEAQLEKSRLLSDRFSAERPKGSFSTLEIQRTEQGDSAMYLCASSPGTSNYEQYFGPGTRLTVT.

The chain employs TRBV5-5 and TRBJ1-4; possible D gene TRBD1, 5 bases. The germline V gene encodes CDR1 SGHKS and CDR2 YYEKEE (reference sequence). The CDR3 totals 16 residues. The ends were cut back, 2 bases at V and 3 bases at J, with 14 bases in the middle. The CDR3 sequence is CASSFYDSNSNEKLFF. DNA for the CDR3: TGTGCCAGCAGCTTTTATGACAGTAACTCTAATGAAAAACTGTTTTTT.

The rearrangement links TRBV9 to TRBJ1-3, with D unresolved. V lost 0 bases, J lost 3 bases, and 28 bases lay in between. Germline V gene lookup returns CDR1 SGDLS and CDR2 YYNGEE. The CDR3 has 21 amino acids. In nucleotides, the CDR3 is TGTGCCAGCAGCGTAGAAGGTGGTATTCCTATGCGGGGAATTGGTGGAAACACCATATATTTT. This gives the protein CASSVEGGIPMRGIGGNTIYF.

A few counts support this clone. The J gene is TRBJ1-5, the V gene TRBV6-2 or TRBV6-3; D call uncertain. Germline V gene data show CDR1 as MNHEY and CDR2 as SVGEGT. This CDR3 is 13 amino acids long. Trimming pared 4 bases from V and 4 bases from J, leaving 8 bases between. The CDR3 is CASSLTFNQPQHF. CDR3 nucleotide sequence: TGTGCCAGCAGTTTGACATTTAATCAGCCCCAGCATTTT.

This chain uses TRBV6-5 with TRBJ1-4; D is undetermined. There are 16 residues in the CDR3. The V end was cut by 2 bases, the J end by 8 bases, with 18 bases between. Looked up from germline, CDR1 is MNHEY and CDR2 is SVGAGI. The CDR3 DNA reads TGTGCCAGCAGTTACAACGGGGTAGGGTTTAAAGAAAAACTGTTTTTT. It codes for CASSYNGVGFKEKLFF.

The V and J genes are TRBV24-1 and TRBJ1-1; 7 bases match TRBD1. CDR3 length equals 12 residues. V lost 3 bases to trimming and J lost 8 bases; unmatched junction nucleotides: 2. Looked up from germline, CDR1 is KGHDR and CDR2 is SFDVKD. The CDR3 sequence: CATSDHRGEAFF. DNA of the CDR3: TGTGCCACCAGTGATCACAGGGGAGAAGCTTTCTTT.

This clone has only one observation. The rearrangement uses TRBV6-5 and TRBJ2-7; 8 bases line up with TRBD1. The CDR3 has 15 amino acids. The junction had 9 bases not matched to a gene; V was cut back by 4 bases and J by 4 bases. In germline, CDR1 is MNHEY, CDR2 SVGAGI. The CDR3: CASSWTSDRAYEQYF. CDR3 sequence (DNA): TGTGCCAGCAGTTGGACCTCGGACAGGGCTTACGAGCAGTACTTC.